Following are 29 T cell receptor beta chains from one sample sequenced in a study of Ad26.COV2.S vaccination and SARS-CoV-2 variants. This table comes from immunoSEQ multiplex PCR, and its TCRdb copy is limited to in-frame clones, with some not included. The table shows a few hundred thousand clones, with roughly 91% occurring only once. As to treatment: approximately 18 received Ad26.COV2.S at low or high dose, single or two shots; 5 received placebo; per-sample allocation not given. Day 63 following the first vaccine or placebo injection was when the samples were taken. This sample comprised peripheral blood, obtained in a trial of Ad26.COV2.S vaccine versus placebo. These receptors all stem from a person between 18 and 65 years old who received the Ad26.COV2.S COVID-19 vaccine or a placebo.

The rearrangement uses TRBV7-2 and TRBJ2-3, with D tentatively TRBD2 (5 bases). This CDR3 has 16 residues. V shed 6 bases and J shed 6 bases, with 22 bases lying between them. CDR1 and CDR2 from the germline V gene are SGHTA and FQGNSA. CDR3 protein: CASRTGEGAFGDTQYF. CDR3 coding DNA: TGTGCCAGCAGGACCGGAGAGGGAGCGTTCGGGGATACGCAGTATTTT.

The CDR3 loop is CASSARVSVGNTIYF. The CDR3 nucleotides read TGTGCCAGCAGCGCCAGGGTGAGCGTTGGAAACACCATATATTTT. This chain joins TRBV5-5 and TRBJ1-3; tentative D call: TRBD1 (5 bases). The CDR3 has 15 amino acids. The V gene lost 4 bases and the J gene lost 3 bases, with 14 bases spanning the gap. Germline CDR1 is SGHKS and CDR2 is YYEKEE (reference sequence). The full variable domain, completed using reference TRBV5-5 and TRBJ1-3, is DAGVTQSPTHLIKTRGQQVTLRCSPISGHKSVSWYQQVLGQGPQFIFQYYEKEERGRGNFPDRFSARQFPNYSSELNVNALLLGDSALYLCASSARVSVGNTIYFGEGSWLTVV.

V usage is TRBV10-3 and J usage is TRBJ2-7, with D unresolved. This CDR3 spans 13 amino acids. The germline CDR1 and CDR2 sequences are ENHRY and SYGVKD. V lost 0 bases and J 3 bases, leaving 6 bases between the germline ends. The CDR3 sequence: CAISESPDYEQYF. In DNA form, the CDR3 reads TGTGCCATCAGTGAGTCTCCGGACTACGAGCAGTACTTC.

V gene TRBV5-4 combines with J gene TRBJ2-7; tentatively, D is TRBD1 (6 bases). This CDR3 has 14 residues. Germline values: CDR1 SGHNT, CDR2 YYREEE (reference sequence). Trimming left V 4 bases short and J 0 bases short, with 11 bases between. CDR3 in amino acids: CASSERGGSYEQYF. The CDR3 DNA follows: TGTGCCAGCAGCGAAAGAGGGGGCTCCTACGAGCAGTACTTC.

The chain is built from TRBV30 and TRBJ1-6; D uncertain. This CDR3 region has 14 residues. Looked up from germline, CDR1 is GTSNPN and CDR2 is SVGIG (reference sequence). Trimming pared 1 base from V and 7 bases from J, leaving 11 bases between. CDR3 protein: CAWSGGAENSPLHF. Written as DNA, the CDR3 is TGTGCCTGGAGTGGTGGAGCTGAGAATTCACCCCTCCACTTT.

The chain joins TRBV21-1 to TRBJ2-5; the D call of TRBD2 is as the table states it, not checked on the DNA. TRBV21-1 is a documented pseudogene. The CDR3 covers 14 residues. The CDR3 here is CASSSSGSQETQYF. In nucleotides, the CDR3 is TGTGCCAGCAGCTCCTCGGGGTCCCAAGAGACCCAGTACTTC.

This clone has just a few counts. The V and J genes are TRBV19 and TRBJ2-7; 8 bases map to TRBD1. The CDR3 is made up of 17 amino acids. Unmatched junction bases numbered 14, after V lost 5 bases and J lost 2 bases. Germline V lookup: CDR1 LNHDA, CDR2 SQIVND (reference sequence). CDR3 protein: CASSVSPGGPRTYEQYF. Written as DNA, the CDR3 is TGTGCCAGTAGTGTAAGTCCAGGGGGCCCGAGAACCTACGAGCAGTACTTC.

The chain couples TRBV10-2 to TRBJ2-1, with D uncertain. This CDR3 has 13 residues. Germline loops: CDR1 WSHSY, CDR2 SAAADI. The V end lost 3 bases, the J end lost 0 bases, and 3 bases lay between the germline ends. The CDR3 here is CASSDLSYNEQFF. DNA of the CDR3: TGCGCCAGCAGTGACCTCTCCTACAATGAGCAGTTCTTC.

The J gene is TRBJ1-2, the V gene TRBV21-1. TRBV21-1 is termed a pseudogene. This CDR3 is 15 amino acids long. The chain's CDR3 is CASSKGRRENYGYTF. The DNA for the CDR3 is TGTGCCAGCAGCAAAGGGAGGAGGGAAAACTATGGCTACACCTTC.

The CDR3 protein is CASSQDGTAMNTEAFF. CDR3 coding DNA: TGTGCCAGCAGCCAAGATGGGACAGCCATGAACACTGAAGCTTTCTTT. V gene TRBV4-2 combines with J gene TRBJ1-1; 7 bases align to TRBD1. The junction had 4 bases not matched to a gene; V was cut back by 0 bases and J by 0 bases. The length of the CDR3 is 16 residues. The germline CDR1 and CDR2 sequences are LGHNA and YNFKEQ.

The chain carries TRBV9 and TRBJ2-4; no clear D. The CDR3 covers 17 residues. Germline V gene data show CDR1 as SGDLS and CDR2 as YYNGEE. V lost 0 bases and J lost 1, with 14 bases in between. CDR3 nucleotides: TGTGCCAGCAGCGTAGGGCCTGGCGAGTTGGCCAAAAACATTCAGTACTTC. The encoded protein is CASSVGPGELAKNIQYF.

The V call is TRBV5-1, the J call TRBJ2-7, with D tentatively TRBD1 (5 bases). V lost 3 bases and J 1 base, leaving 14 bases between the germline ends. Germline values: CDR1 SGHRS, CDR2 YFSETQ. The CDR3 is made up of 15 amino acids. CDR3 sequence reads: CASSSQPGLSYEQYF. The DNA of the CDR3 is TGCGCCAGCAGCTCCCAGCCAGGGTTATCCTACGAGCAGTACTTC. Combining the CDR3 with reference TRBV5-1 and TRBJ2-7 gives the whole variable domain KAGVTQTPRYLIKTRGQQVTLSCSPISGHRSVSWYQQTPGQGLQFLFEYFSETQRNKGNFPGRFSGRQFSNSRSEMNVSTLELGDSALYLCASSSQPGLSYEQYFGPGTRLTVT.

The chain joins TRBV5-1 to TRBJ1-1; 7 bases are a match to TRBD1. CDR3 length: 13 residues. Germline loops: CDR1 SGHRS, CDR2 YFSETQ. Losses at the gene ends were 5 bases for V and 7 bases for J; bases not matched to a gene: 8. The CDR3 region is CASRDQGEGEAFF. CDR3 DNA sequence: TGCGCCAGCAGAGATCAGGGGGAGGGTGAAGCTTTCTTT.

This clone was detected only once. The chain is built from TRBV28 and TRBJ2-1, with 7 positions matching TRBD2. V trimming: 10 bases; J trimming: 0 bases; junction bases outside the gene matches: 6. The CDR3 is 14 residues long. The V gene's germline CDR1 is MDHEN and CDR2 SYDVKM. DNA for the CDR3: TGTGCCACTAAATTAGCGGGCTCCTACAATGAGCAGTTCTTC. Translation: CATKLAGSYNEQFF.

V is TRBV7-6 and J is TRBJ2-3; 10 bases agree with TRBD2. Germline values: CDR1 SGHVS, CDR2 FNYEAQ. J lost 0 bases, V lost 3 bases, and 12 bases had no gene match. This CDR3 comprises 19 residues. The CDR3 sequence is CASSFRTSGTGGSTDTQYF. In nucleotides, the CDR3 is TGTGCCAGCAGCTTCCGAACTAGCGGGACGGGGGGTAGCACAGATACGCAGTATTTT.

The genes are TRBV29-1 and TRBJ1-1; a weak D match, TRBD1 (5 bases). The germline V gene has CDR1 SQVTM and CDR2 ANQGSEA. The ends were cut back, 7 bases at V and 1 base at J, with 22 bases in the middle. The CDR3 loop spans 16 amino acids. CDR3 region: CSASTGTLKRNTEAFF. Here the CDR3 DNA reads TGCAGCGCCTCTACCGGGACCCTCAAGCGGAACACTGAAGCTTTCTTT.

Note on this clone: Other nucleotide sequences from this sample produce the same CDR3. This sequence joins TRBV6-5 and TRBJ1-2; a possible D gene is TRBD1 (6 bases). There are 14 residues in the CDR3. V gave up 0 bases and J gave up 2 bases, with 7 bases separating them. The germline CDR1 and CDR2 sequences are MNHEY and SVGAGI. As DNA, the CDR3 is TGTGCCAGCAGTTACTCGGGGGGCAACTATGGCTACACCTTC. Protein product: CASSYSGGNYGYTF.

This clone occurred a few times. The chain joins TRBV3-1 (or the pseudogene TRBV3-2) to TRBJ2-1; 10 nucleotides match TRBD2. CDR1 is LGHDT, CDR2 YNNKEL, per germline (reference sequence). V shed 2 bases and J 7 bases; nucleotides not matched to a gene: 5. The CDR3 is made up of 15 amino acids. The CDR3 protein is CASSQQREGRNEQFF. CDR3 DNA: TGTGCCAGCAGCCAACAGCGGGAGGGTAGGAATGAGCAGTTCTTC.

In regard to this clone: At one end the junction does not follow the germline gene, possibly because of a read error. V is TRBV6-5 and J is TRBJ1-4, with D unclear. The CDR3 is 13 residues long. Germline V gene sequence: CDR1 MNHEY, CDR2 SVGAGI. The CDR3 DNA reads TGTGCCACCAGTTTGGGTCCCAATGAAAAACTGTTTTTT. Amino acids: CATSLGPNEKLFF.

The chain employs TRBV2 and TRBJ2-1; either TRBD1 or TRBD2 may supply D (5 bases each). The germline CDR1 and CDR2 sequences are SNHLY and FYNNEI. Trimming took 7 bases from V and 3 from J, leaving 13 bases between them. The CDR3 is made up of 14 amino acids. DNA of the CDR3: TGTGCCAGCACCGAAGAGAGGGGCTACAATGAGCAGTTCTTC. Translating gives CASTEERGYNEQFF.

V is TRBV5-8 and J is TRBJ2-1; 9 positions agree with TRBD2. Germline-derived CDR1 and CDR2 are SGHTS and YDEGEE. The CDR3 spans 15 residues. After removal of 2 bases from V and 10 bases from J, the junction contained 10 bases not matched to a gene. CDR3 region: CASSLTSSGTNEQFF. CDR3 in DNA: TGTGCCAGCAGCTTAACGTCTAGCGGGACCAACGAGCAGTTCTTC.

This chain links TRBV19 with TRBJ1-1; D ambiguous. CDR1 is LNHDA, CDR2 SQIVND, per germline (reference sequence). The CDR3 is 12 amino acids. Trimming left V 5 bases short and J 11 bases short, with 15 bases between. The CDR3 nucleotides are TGTGCCAGTAGTTCGGGCACCCCCCGGGCTTTCTTT. Residues: CASSSGTPRAFF.

In this sample, this clone turned up once. This rearrangement joins TRBV7-2 to TRBJ2-2, with D perhaps assigned TRBD1 or TRBD2 (5 bases each). V lost 5 bases and J 3 bases, leaving 13 bases between the germline ends. The CDR3 loop spans 15 amino acids. CDR1 is SGHTA, CDR2 FQGNSA, per germline. The CDR3 protein is CASSTRGSYTGELFF. The DNA of the CDR3 is TGTGCCAGCAGCACGAGGGGCTCTTACACCGGGGAGCTGTTTTTT.

This clone was found once. The chain joins TRBV19 to TRBJ1-2, with TRBD1 as a possible D gene (5 bases). This CDR3 spans 17 amino acids. The V and J ends lost 3 bases and 2 bases respectively, with 19 bases between them. CDR1 is LNHDA, CDR2 SQIVND, per germline (reference sequence). Here the CDR3 DNA reads TGTGCCAGTAGTATGGGAGAGGGGCTAAATCTGAACTATGGCTACACCTTC. The encoded protein is CASSMGEGLNLNYGYTF.

The chain joins TRBV13 to TRBJ2-2; D may be TRBD1 (6 bases). V dropped 5 bases and J dropped 6 bases, with 19 bases sitting between them. This CDR3 is 16 amino acids long. The germline CDR1 and CDR2 sequences are PRHDT and FYEKMQ (reference sequence). CDR3 sequence: CASSQTGPGNAGELFF. The CDR3 DNA reads TGTGCCAGCAGCCAAACAGGGCCCGGTAACGCCGGGGAGCTGTTTTTT.

V is TRBV28 and J is TRBJ1-2; the D is unclear. Germline-derived CDR1 and CDR2 are MDHEN and SYDVKM. The CDR3 loop spans 14 amino acids. Trimming stripped 4 bases from V and 0 bases from J, with 9 bases between. CDR3 sequence: CASSWAGSNYGYTF. The CDR3 bases are TGTGCCAGCAGTTGGGCCGGATCTAACTATGGCTACACCTTC.

The chain uses TRBV19 and TRBJ2-7; TRBD2 is a possible D gene (6 bases). The germline V gene encodes CDR1 LNHDA and CDR2 SQIVND (reference sequence). V lost 3 bases and J 1 base, leaving 13 bases between the germline ends. This CDR3 is built from 15 residues. In nucleotides, the CDR3 is TGTGCCAGTAGTATCCTCACCGGGACTTCCTACGAGCAGTACTTC. This gives the protein CASSILTGTSYEQYF.

V is TRBV7-8 and J is TRBJ2-7; possibly TRBD1 for D (6 bases). This CDR3 is 14 amino acids long. The germline V and J ends were trimmed by 2 bases and 3 bases, with 11 bases remaining between them. Germline loops: CDR1 SGHVS, CDR2 FQNEAQ. CDR3 in amino acids: CASSLSGAGYEQYF. The CDR3 DNA reads as TGTGCCAGCAGCTTATCAGGGGCCGGCTACGAGCAGTACTTC.

V is TRBV9 and J is TRBJ2-1, with D unresolved. V was pared by 3 bases and J by 1 base, with 11 bases between. In germline, CDR1 is SGDLS, CDR2 YYNGEE. The length of the CDR3 is 15 residues. CDR3 residues: CASSGGQISYNEQFF. The CDR3 DNA sequence: TGTGCCAGCAGCGGGGGTCAGATATCCTACAATGAGCAGTTCTTC.